This T cell receptor (beta chain) was found in a study of blood T cell repertoires in COVID-19. In the original workflow: Estimation of nucleated cell counts relied on the amplification of reference gene primers. Only in-frame clones appear in the TCRdb table, and some are missing; sequencing was by immunoSEQ multiplex PCR. The V and J calls and clone size were taken over from that table, and D and trimming were inferred from the DNA. This table holds 45,000 to 55,000 clones, around 90% found once. Germline CDR1 and CDR2: KGHSH and LQKENI. The CDR3 length is 14 residues. Trimming shortened V by 4 bases and J by 4 bases, and 13 bases separated the two germline ends.

The chain combines TRBV18 with TRBJ1-2; perhaps TRBD1 as D (5 bases). The material sequenced was peripheral blood. This sequence was found in a human donor in a cohort sampled during active COVID-19. CDR3 sequence: CASSLRGDTYGYTF. CDR3 nucleotide sequence: TGTGCCAGCTCACTCCGGGGGGATACCTATGGCTACACCTTC.